This TCR beta chain was sequenced during a study of OX40 agonist ivuxolimab in advanced cancers. Trimming cost V 6 bases and J 5 bases, with 10 bases left between them. Germline CDR1 is MNHEY and CDR2 is SMNVEV (reference sequence). The CDR3 is 13 residues long. The protocol was immunoSEQ multiplex PCR, while the TCRdb copy is restricted to in-frame clones and leaves out a portion. The sample holds roughly 150,000 clones, under 95% seen once. Patients with autoimmune history or systemic immunosuppression were excluded. The chain joins TRBV27 to TRBJ2-2, with a tentative D call TRBD2 (7 bases). This sequence originates from an adult with an advanced solid tumor such as melanoma, head and neck, liver or kidney cancer. This material consisted of CD4+ or CD8+ T cells sorted from blood, taken in a trial of the OX40 agonist ivuxolimab. The CDR3 DNA reads as TGTGCCAGCAGGAAGGGGGGGACCGGGGAGCTGTTTTTT. It encodes CASRKGGTGELFF.